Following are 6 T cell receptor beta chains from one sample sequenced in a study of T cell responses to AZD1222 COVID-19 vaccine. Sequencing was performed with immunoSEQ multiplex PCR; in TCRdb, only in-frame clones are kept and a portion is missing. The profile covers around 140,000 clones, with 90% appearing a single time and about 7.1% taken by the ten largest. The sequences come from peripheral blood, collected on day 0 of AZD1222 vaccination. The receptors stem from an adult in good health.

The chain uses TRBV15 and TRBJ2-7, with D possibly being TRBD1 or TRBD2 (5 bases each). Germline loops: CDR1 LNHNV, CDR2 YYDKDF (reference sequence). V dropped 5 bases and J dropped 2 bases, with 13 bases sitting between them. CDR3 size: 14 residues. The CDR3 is CATSPRDGPYEQYF. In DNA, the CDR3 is TGTGCCACCAGCCCCCGGGACGGACCCTACGAGCAGTACTTC.

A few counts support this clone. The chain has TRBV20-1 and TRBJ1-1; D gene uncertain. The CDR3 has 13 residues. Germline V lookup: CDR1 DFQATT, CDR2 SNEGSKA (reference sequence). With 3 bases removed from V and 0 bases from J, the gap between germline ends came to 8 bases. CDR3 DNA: TGCAGTGCTAGTGACACCATGAACACTGAAGCTTTCTTT. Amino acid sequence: CSASDTMNTEAFF.

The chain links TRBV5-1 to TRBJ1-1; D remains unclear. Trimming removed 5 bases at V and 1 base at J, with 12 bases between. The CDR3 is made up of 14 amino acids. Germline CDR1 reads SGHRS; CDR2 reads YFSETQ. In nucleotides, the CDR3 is TGCGCCAGCAGTCGCTTTTTAGAGAACACTGAAGCTTTCTTT. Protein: CASSRFLENTEAFF.

The CDR3 coding sequence is TGTGCCAGCAGTTACTCTGGTACCAACTATGGCTACACCTTC. This encodes CASSYSGTNYGYTF. The chain joins TRBV28 to TRBJ1-2, with D uncertain. The CDR3 spans 14 residues. V lost 4 bases and J lost 2, with 11 bases in between. Looked up from germline, CDR1 is MDHEN and CDR2 is SYDVKM.

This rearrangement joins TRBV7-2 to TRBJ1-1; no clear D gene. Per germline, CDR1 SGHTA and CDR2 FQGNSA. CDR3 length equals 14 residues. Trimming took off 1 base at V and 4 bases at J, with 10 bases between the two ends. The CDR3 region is CASSLVVAGTEAFF. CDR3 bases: TGTGCCAGCAGCTTAGTGGTGGCAGGCACTGAAGCTTTCTTT.

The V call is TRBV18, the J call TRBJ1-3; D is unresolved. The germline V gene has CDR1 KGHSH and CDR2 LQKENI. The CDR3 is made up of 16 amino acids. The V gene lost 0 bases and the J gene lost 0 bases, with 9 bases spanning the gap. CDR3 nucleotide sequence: TGTGCCAGCTCACCACCGGAGGGTACCTCTGGAAACACCATATATTTT. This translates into CASSPPEGTSGNTIYF.